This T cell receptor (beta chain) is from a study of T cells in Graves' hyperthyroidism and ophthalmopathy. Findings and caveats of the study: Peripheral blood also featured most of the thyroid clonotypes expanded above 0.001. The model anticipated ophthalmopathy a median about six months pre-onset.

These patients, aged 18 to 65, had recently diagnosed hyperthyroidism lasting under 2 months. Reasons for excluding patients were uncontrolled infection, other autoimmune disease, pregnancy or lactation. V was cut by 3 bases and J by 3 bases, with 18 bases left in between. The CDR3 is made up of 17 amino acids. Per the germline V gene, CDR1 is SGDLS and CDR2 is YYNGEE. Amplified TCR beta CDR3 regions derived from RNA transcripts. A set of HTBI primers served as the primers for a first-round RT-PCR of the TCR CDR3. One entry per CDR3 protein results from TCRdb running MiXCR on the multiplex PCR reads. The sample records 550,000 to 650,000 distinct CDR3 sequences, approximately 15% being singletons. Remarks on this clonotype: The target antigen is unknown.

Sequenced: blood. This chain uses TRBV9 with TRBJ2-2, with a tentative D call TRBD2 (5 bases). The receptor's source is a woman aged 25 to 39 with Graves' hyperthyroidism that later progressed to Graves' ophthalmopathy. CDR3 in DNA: TGTGCCAGCAGCGCCCGGTCCCTAGCTATGTACACCGGGGAGCTGTTTTTT. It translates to CASSARSLAMYTGELFF.